A single sample is the source of the 28 T cell receptor beta chains below, sequenced in a study of graft-versus-host responses after intestinal transplantation. The protocol was immunoSEQ multiplex PCR, while the TCRdb copy is restricted to in-frame clones and leaves out a portion. The sample has about 93,000 clones, 80% to 95% seen once. Which antigens these TCRs recognize remains unknown. The sample was unstimulated CD8+ T cells sorted from spleen or lymph node cells, taken before intestinal transplant. These receptors were collected from a human donor who received an intestinal transplant.

CDR3 loop: CASSVDILRGYTF. CDR3 coding DNA: TGTGCCAGCAGCGTAGACATCCTCCGAGGCTACACCTTC. The chain is built from TRBV9 and TRBJ1-2; D gene uncertain. Germline lookup yields CDR1 SGDLS and CDR2 YYNGEE. V dropped 0 bases and J dropped 8 bases, with 11 bases sitting between them. The CDR3 is made up of 13 amino acids.

The V gene is TRBV7-9, the J gene TRBJ2-7; D remains unclear. Trimming cost V 2 bases and J 4 bases, with 9 bases left between them. Germline V gene sequence: CDR1 SEHNR, CDR2 FQNEAQ (reference sequence). The CDR3 has 13 amino acids. The CDR3 loop reads CASSLTLQYEQYF. CDR3 DNA sequence: TGTGCCAGCAGCTTAACCCTCCAGTACGAGCAGTACTTC.

The chain couples TRBV6-1 to TRBJ1-1; possibly TRBD1 for D (5 bases). The CDR3 has 15 residues. Germline V gene sequence: CDR1 MNHNS, CDR2 SASEGT. The V gene lost 6 bases and the J gene lost 4 bases, with 18 bases spanning the gap. The CDR3 DNA reads as TGTGCCAGCAGGGAGGGCAGGGAGGGAGTCACTGAAGCTTTCTTT. Translating gives CASREGREGVTEAFF.

This clone has a handful of counts. The CDR3 sequence: CATNAGGQNEKLFF. The CDR3 bases are TGTGCCACAAACGCCGGGGGGCAAAATGAAAAACTGTTTTTT. This chain links TRBV19 with TRBJ1-4, with D perhaps TRBD1 (6 bases). Germline CDR1 is LNHDA and CDR2 is SQIVND (reference sequence). CDR3 length: 14 amino acids. The V end was cut by 10 bases, the J end by 5 bases, with 17 bases between.

In its sample, this clone was seen once. This chain connects TRBV5-1 to TRBJ2-7; 11 bases are shared with TRBD2. From germline, CDR1 is SGHRS and CDR2 YFSETQ. There are 15 residues in the CDR3. With V trimmed by 5 bases and J by 5 bases, 9 bases remained unmatched. CDR3 nucleotides: TGCGCCAGCAGTAATTTAGCGGGAGGGCCAAACGAGCAGTACTTC. This encodes CASSNLAGGPNEQYF.

The chain joins TRBV28 to TRBJ2-5; D not certain. The V end lost 6 bases, the J end lost 5 bases, and 19 bases lay between the germline ends. The CDR3 contains 15 residues. CDR1 and CDR2 (germline): MDHEN, SYDVKM. Written as DNA, the CDR3 is TGTGCCAGCAGGCCGGTCGGGTACCTGTGGGAGACCCAGTACTTC. Translation: CASRPVGYLWETQYF.

The J gene is TRBJ2-5, the V gene TRBV11-2; TRBD2 is a possible D gene (5 bases). The V and J ends lost 5 bases and 5 bases respectively, with 6 bases between them. CDR1 and CDR2 from the germline V gene are SGHAT and FQNNGV. The CDR3 consists of 11 residues. The CDR3 loop is CASSPGETQYF. As DNA, the CDR3 is TGTGCCAGCAGCCCGGGGGAGACCCAGTACTTC.

This clone was seen only once. CDR3 DNA: TGTGCCAGCAGATTCAGGCAGCAGTCCCAAGAGACCCAGTACTTC. This codes for CASRFRQQSQETQYF. This chain uses TRBV27 with TRBJ2-5; D unresolved. CDR3 length: 15 residues. Trimming took off 6 bases at V and 1 base at J, with 15 bases between the two ends. Germline assignment: CDR1 MNHEY and CDR2 SMNVEV (reference sequence).

The rearrangement uses TRBV13 and TRBJ1-4, with D possibly TRBD1 on 6 matching bases. The CDR3 loop spans 16 amino acids. Germline V gene lookup returns CDR1 PRHDT and CDR2 FYEKMQ (reference sequence). Deletions cut 5 bases from V and 4 bases from J, with 17 bases between. The CDR3 nucleotides read TGTGCCAGCAGCCTCCGCTCACAGGGATTTAATGAAAAACTGTTTTTT. It yields the protein CASSLRSQGFNEKLFF.

The chain recombines TRBV27 with TRBJ2-3, with 7 nucleotides matching TRBD1. The CDR3 length is 14 residues. Trimming at V came to 7 bases and at J to 2 bases, leaving 6 bases not matched to a gene. Germline CDR1 reads MNHEY; CDR2 reads SMNVEV (reference sequence). CDR3 coding DNA: TGTGCCAGCACCGAGGGACAGCTCACAGATACGCAGTATTTT. Amino acid sequence: CASTEGQLTDTQYF.

This sequence joins TRBV4-1 and TRBJ2-7, with 9 bases matching TRBD2. The CDR3 has 17 amino acids. V was clipped by 4 bases and J by 4 bases; unmatched bases: 14. The germline V gene encodes CDR1 MGHRA and CDR2 YSYEKL. The CDR3 bases are TGCGCCAGCAGCCCGTCGGGTGGGGGACTAGCTATTTACGAGCAGTACTTC. Its protein is CASSPSGGGLAIYEQYF.

The chain recombines TRBV4-1 with TRBJ2-7, with 12 nucleotides matching TRBD2. CDR1 MGHRA and CDR2 YSYEKL come from the germline V gene. The V and J ends lost 8 bases and 3 bases, in that order; junction bases with no gene match: 5. CDR3 length: 14 amino acids. The CDR3 nucleotides read TGCGCCAGCGGCCCGACTAGCGGGGGCTACGAGCAGTACTTC. Its translation: CASGPTSGGYEQYF.

The V call is TRBV6-1, the J call TRBJ2-7, with D unclear. The V gene lost 2 bases and the J gene lost 2 bases, with 10 bases spanning the gap. The CDR3 covers 14 residues. Germline loops: CDR1 MNHNS, CDR2 SASEGT. The CDR3 region is CASSEYQETYEQYF. As DNA, the CDR3 is TGTGCCAGCAGTGAATACCAGGAAACCTACGAGCAGTACTTC.

The V and J genes are TRBV7-9 and TRBJ2-3; 8 bases align to TRBD2. CDR3 length equals 15 residues. CDR1 and CDR2 (germline): SEHNR, FQNEAQ (reference sequence). The V segment lost 5 bases and the J segment 2 bases; nucleotides outside the gene matches: 6. The CDR3 DNA is TGTGCCAGCAGCCTTAGCGGGGAGACCACAGATACGCAGTATTTT. This translates into CASSLSGETTDTQYF.

J is TRBJ2-5 and V is TRBV9; perhaps TRBD2 as D (7 bases). V dropped 4 bases and J dropped 5 bases, with 18 bases sitting between them. The CDR3 length is 15 residues. Germline assignment: CDR1 SGDLS and CDR2 YYNGEE. The CDR3 nucleotides are TGTGCCAGCAGCCCCCTCGGGGGGCCGTCCGAGACCCAGTACTTC. It specifies CASSPLGGPSETQYF.

This rearrangement joins TRBV4-2 to TRBJ1-5, with 11 nucleotides matching TRBD1. Germline V lookup: CDR1 LGHNA, CDR2 YNFKEQ. CDR3 length: 16 amino acids. Trimming cost V 1 base and J 11 bases; bases outside gene matches: 10. CDR3 nucleotides: TGTGCCAGCAGCCAAGGGACAGGGGGCCTTGGTTGGGCCCAGCATTTT. Translating gives CASSQGTGGLGWAQHF.

This chain links TRBV5-4 with TRBJ2-5; D perhaps matches TRBD1 (5 bases). The length of the CDR3 is 13 residues. CDR1 is SGHNT, CDR2 YYREEE, per germline (reference sequence). Trimming pared 0 bases from V and 5 bases from J, leaving 8 bases between. Here the CDR3 DNA reads TGTGCCAGCAGCTTGGAGGGGCTGGAGACCCAGTACTTC. It encodes CASSLEGLETQYF.

The chain has TRBV30 and TRBJ1-6; no firm D call. The CDR3 runs 14 residues. The germline V gene encodes CDR1 GTSNPN and CDR2 SVGIG (reference sequence). V was clipped by 1 base and J by 7 bases, with 11 bases between them. For the CDR3, the DNA is TGTGCCTGGAGTGATAGCGGGGTAAATTCACCCCTCCACTTT. Protein sequence: CAWSDSGVNSPLHF.

This sequence joins TRBV2 and TRBJ2-1; TRBD2 matches 15 bases. Germline V CDR1 and CDR2: SNHLY, FYNNEI. J was trimmed by 7 bases and V by 6 bases; bases with no gene match: 10. The CDR3 has 17 residues. The CDR3 DNA follows: TGTGCCAGCAGCGCCGGGACTAGCGGGAGGAGTGGGAATGAGCAGTTCTTC. Its protein product is CASSAGTSGRSGNEQFF.

This chain connects TRBV19 to TRBJ1-1, with 7 nucleotides matching TRBD1. Germline V gene data show CDR1 as LNHDA and CDR2 as SQIVND (reference sequence). The CDR3 is 14 residues long. J was trimmed by 0 bases and V by 8 bases; bases with no gene match: 6. CDR3 DNA: TGTGCCAGTGAAGCCGGGACAGTGAACACTGAAGCTTTCTTT. It yields the protein CASEAGTVNTEAFF.

The chain joins TRBV14 to TRBJ1-2, with 9 positions matching TRBD1. V lost 4 bases to trimming and J lost 4 bases; unmatched junction nucleotides: 4. The CDR3 contains 14 residues. Germline-derived CDR1 and CDR2 are SGHDN and FVKESK. The CDR3 region is CASSPGTGPYGYTF. In nucleotides, the CDR3 is TGTGCCAGCAGCCCCGGGACAGGGCCCTATGGCTACACCTTC.

The V and J genes are TRBV7-9 and TRBJ1-2, with D perhaps matching TRBD1 (6 bases). Germline V CDR1 and CDR2: SEHNR, FQNEAQ (reference sequence). The V end lost 4 bases, the J end lost 7 bases, and 16 bases lay between the germline ends. There are 14 residues in the CDR3. The CDR3 spells CASSSDVGAGGYTF. In nucleotides, the CDR3 is TGTGCCAGCAGCTCGGATGTGGGGGCTGGTGGCTACACCTTC.

V and J are TRBV13 and TRBJ1-2; 9 bases agree with TRBD1. CDR1 and CDR2 (germline): PRHDT, FYEKMQ (reference sequence). V lost 4 bases, J lost 2 bases, and 5 bases stayed unmatched. This CDR3 comprises 15 residues. The CDR3 protein is CASSSLGTGNYGYTF. The DNA for the CDR3 is TGTGCCAGCAGCTCCCTCGGGACAGGGAACTATGGCTACACCTTC.

This chain connects TRBV6-1 to TRBJ1-1, with TRBD1 as a possible D gene (6 bases). The CDR3 extends over 13 amino acids. Trimming took 9 bases from V and 5 from J, leaving 16 bases between them. Germline lookup yields CDR1 MNHNS and CDR2 SASEGT. In DNA, the CDR3 is TGTGCCAGTGGAGGCAGGGGTGGAACTGAAGCTTTCTTT. Translated, it gives CASGGRGGTEAFF.

The chain couples TRBV27 to TRBJ2-2, with D uncertain. CDR3 length equals 15 residues. Trimming cost V 4 bases and J 4 bases, with 13 bases left between them. The germline V gene encodes CDR1 MNHEY and CDR2 SMNVEV (reference sequence). The CDR3 region has the DNA TGTGCCAGCAGTTATCGTGCAGGTGGCACCGGGGAGCTGTTTTTT. It codes for CASSYRAGGTGELFF.

The chain joins TRBV28 to TRBJ2-1; tentatively, D is TRBD2 (6 bases). CDR1 and CDR2 from the germline V gene are MDHEN and SYDVKM. V shed 2 bases and J shed 0 bases, with 14 bases lying between them. This CDR3 comprises 17 residues. CDR3 bases: TGTGCCAGCAGTTTACTTGGACGGGACTTCTCCTACAATGAGCAGTTCTTC. Its protein product is CASSLLGRDFSYNEQFF.

The J gene is TRBJ2-1, the V gene TRBV5-4; no firm D call. The germline CDR1 and CDR2 sequences are SGHNT and YYREEE (reference sequence). V dropped 1 base and J dropped 7 bases, with 12 bases sitting between them. There are 14 residues in the CDR3. In DNA form, the CDR3 reads TGTGCCAGCAGCTTGTCCCGGTCGGAGAATGAGCAGTTCTTC. Its protein product is CASSLSRSENEQFF.

The gene calls are TRBV5-4 and TRBJ2-7, with 8 bases aligning to TRBD2. This CDR3 contains 15 residues. Germline assignment: CDR1 SGHNT and CDR2 YYREEE (reference sequence). V dropped 0 bases and J dropped 4; count of bases not matched to a gene: 6. CDR3: CASSLAAGGLYEQYF. The CDR3 nucleotides read TGTGCCAGCAGCTTGGCGGCGGGAGGACTATACGAGCAGTACTTC.